This is a list of T cell receptor beta chains from one sample in a study of blood T cell repertoires in COVID-19. Clones were sequenced by immunoSEQ multiplex PCR, and TCRdb holds only the in-frame ones, with some missing. This repertoire shows 40,000 to 55,000 clones, 86% found once; its top ten account for approximately 14%. The sequenced material came from peripheral blood. These receptors all stem from a human donor in a cohort sampled during active COVID-19. The CDR3 runs from the conserved cysteine through the conserved F or W. The D gene is left open where the match is weak. Only part of the rows carry a size: once, few, many, or a class if the clone is expanded.

v_gene	d_gene	abundance	j_gene	CDR3aa	CDR3nt
TRBV19	TRBD1	-	TRBJ2-6	CAASGGSGANVLTF	TGTGCCGCCTCAGGGGGCTCTGGGGCCAACGTCCTGACTTTC
TRBV5-1	TRBD2	once	TRBJ2-3	CASSPRTSGSTDTQYF	TGCGCCAGCAGCCCGCGGACTAGCGGGAGCACAGATACGCAGTATTTT
TRBV6-5	TRBD1	-	TRBJ1-5	CATMTTGTANQPQHF	TGTGCCACGATGACTACCGGGACAGCCAATCAGCCCCAGCATTTT
TRBV6-5	-	-	TRBJ1-2	CASSSKSPPFYGYTF	TGTGCCAGCAGTTCCAAGAGCCCACCGTTCTATGGCTACACCTTC
TRBV29-1	-	-	TRBJ1-2	CSVPTRGKNYGYTF	TGCAGCGTCCCAACCCGGGGGAAGAACTATGGCTACACCTTC
TRBV19	TRBD1	-	TRBJ1-4	CASRHTGVRATNEKLFF	TGTGCCAGTAGACATACAGGGGTCCGAGCAACTAATGAAAAACTGTTTTTT
TRBV27	TRBD2	-	TRBJ2-7	CASSLVGTSGTYEQYF	TGTGCCAGCAGTTTAGTAGGGACTAGCGGAACCTACGAGCAGTACTTC
TRBV7-9	TRBD1	-	TRBJ2-5	CASSLGLRGQETQYF	TGTGCCAGCAGCTTAGGTCTCAGGGGGCAAGAGACCCAGTACTTC
TRBV7-7	TRBD1	-	TRBJ2-3	CASSLGQGAEDTQYF	TGTGCTAGCAGCTTAGGACAGGGGGCGGAAGATACGCAGTATTTT
TRBV7-2	-	-	TRBJ1-6	CASSSGTLNSPLHF	TGTGCCAGCAGCTCCGGGACACTGAATTCACCCCTCCACTTT
TRBV29-1	-	-	TRBJ2-7	CSVEDTEGTYEQYF	TGCAGCGTTGAAGATACCGAGGGCACCTACGAGCAGTACTTC
TRBV7-2	-	-	TRBJ2-3	CASSPDYLDTDRQYF	TGTGCCAGCAGCCCGGACTACCTTGACACAGATAGGCAGTATTTT